Listed here is a single T cell receptor (beta chain). Antigen: not known. After removal of 0 bases from V and 3 bases from J, the junction contained 6 bases not matched to a gene. Germline CDR1 LGHNA, CDR2 YNFKEQ. This CDR3 spans 17 amino acids. The entry originates in a study of human T cells and chemical hapten exposure. Points from the study as a whole: Controls formed significantly fewer large CDR3 similarity clusters than expanded TCRs did.

TCRdb re-derived calls from the RACE reads in MiXCR, one entry per CDR3 protein. In the table there are fewer than 400,000 distinct CDR3 sequences, about 7% of which are singletons. Time point: patch test 1, 2 weeks after DPC sensitization. Treatment indicated: therapeutic diphenylcyclopropenone sensitization with weekly scalp DPC. It was from unfractionated whole blood that total RNA was extracted. The receptor was derived from a woman aged 18-29 years with alopecia areata. Some clones in this sample may be carry-over from other donors' samples. This specimen was whole blood, taken in connection with sensitization to the hapten diphenylcyclopropenone (DPC). The rearrangement links TRBV4-2 to TRBJ2-4, with 9 bases fitting TRBD2. This CDR3 reads CASSQDGPSGDKNIQYF. In DNA form, the CDR3 reads TGTGCCAGCAGCCAAGATGGTCCTAGCGGGGACAAAAACATTCAGTACTTC.